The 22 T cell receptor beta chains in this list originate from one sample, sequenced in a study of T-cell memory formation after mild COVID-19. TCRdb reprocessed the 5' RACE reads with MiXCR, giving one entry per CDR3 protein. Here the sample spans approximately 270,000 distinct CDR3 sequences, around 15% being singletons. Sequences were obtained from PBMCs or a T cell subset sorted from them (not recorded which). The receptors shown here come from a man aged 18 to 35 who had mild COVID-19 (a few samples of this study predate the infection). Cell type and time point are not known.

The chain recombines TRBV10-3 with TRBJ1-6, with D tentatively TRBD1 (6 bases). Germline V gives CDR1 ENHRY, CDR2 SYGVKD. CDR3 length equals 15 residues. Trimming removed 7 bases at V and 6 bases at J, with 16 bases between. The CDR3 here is CAINNYQGSNSPLHF. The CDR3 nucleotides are TGTGCCATCAATAACTACCAGGGGTCTAATTCACCCCTCCACTTT.

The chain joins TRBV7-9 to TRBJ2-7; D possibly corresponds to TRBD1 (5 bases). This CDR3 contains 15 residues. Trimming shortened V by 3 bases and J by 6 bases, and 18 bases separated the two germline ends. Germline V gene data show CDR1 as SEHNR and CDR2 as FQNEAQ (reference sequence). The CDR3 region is CASSFLIDRGGEQYF. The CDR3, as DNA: TGTGCCAGCAGCTTTTTAATCGACAGAGGTGGCGAGCAGTACTTC.

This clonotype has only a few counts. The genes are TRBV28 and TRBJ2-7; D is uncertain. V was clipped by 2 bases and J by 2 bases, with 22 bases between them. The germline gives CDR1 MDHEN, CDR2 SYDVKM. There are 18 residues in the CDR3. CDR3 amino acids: CASSLGSLWPLGTYEQYV. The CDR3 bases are TGTGCCAGCAGTTTAGGGTCTCTATGGCCCTTGGGGACCTACGAGCAGTACGTC.

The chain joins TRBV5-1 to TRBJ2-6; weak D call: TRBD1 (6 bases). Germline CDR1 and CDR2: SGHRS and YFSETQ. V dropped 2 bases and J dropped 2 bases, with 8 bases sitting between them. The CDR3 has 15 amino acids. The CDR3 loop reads CASSLNRAGANVLTF. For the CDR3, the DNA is TGCGCCAGCAGCTTAAACAGGGCTGGGGCCAACGTCCTGACTTTC.

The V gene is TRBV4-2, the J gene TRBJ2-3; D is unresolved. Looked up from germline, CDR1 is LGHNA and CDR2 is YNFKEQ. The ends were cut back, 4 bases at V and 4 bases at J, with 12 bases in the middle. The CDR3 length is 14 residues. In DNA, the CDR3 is TGTGCCAGCAGCCCTCCTTCAGCCGCAGATACGCAGTATTTT. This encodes CASSPPSAADTQYF.

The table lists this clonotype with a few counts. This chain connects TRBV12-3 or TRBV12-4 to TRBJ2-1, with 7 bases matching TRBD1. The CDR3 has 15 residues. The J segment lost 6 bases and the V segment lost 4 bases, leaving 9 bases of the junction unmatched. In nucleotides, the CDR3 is TGTGCCAGCAGTTATACCGGGACAGCGACCAATGAGCAGTTCTTC. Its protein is CASSYTGTATNEQFF.

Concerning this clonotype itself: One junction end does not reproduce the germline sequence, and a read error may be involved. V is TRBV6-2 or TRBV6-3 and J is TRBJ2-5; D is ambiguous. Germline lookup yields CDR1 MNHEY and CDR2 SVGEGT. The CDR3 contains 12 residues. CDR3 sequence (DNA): TGTGCCAGCAGTTACCCGCCGCCACGAGTTCACTTC. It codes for CASSYPPPRVHF.

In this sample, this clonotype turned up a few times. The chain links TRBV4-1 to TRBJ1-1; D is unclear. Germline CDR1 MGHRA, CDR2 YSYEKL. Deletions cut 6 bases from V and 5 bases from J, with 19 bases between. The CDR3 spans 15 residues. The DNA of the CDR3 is TGCGCCAGCAGATCCCAGGTAGACTTATATACTGAAGCTTTCTTT. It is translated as CASRSQVDLYTEAFF.

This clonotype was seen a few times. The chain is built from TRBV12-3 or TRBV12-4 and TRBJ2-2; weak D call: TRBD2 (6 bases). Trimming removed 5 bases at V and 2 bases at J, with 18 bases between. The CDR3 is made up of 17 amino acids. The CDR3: CASSLSSSAINTGELFF. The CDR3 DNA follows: TGTGCCAGCAGTCTCTCGTCTAGCGCAATTAACACCGGGGAGCTGTTTTTT.

The CDR3 loop is CASSLGGPFEQYV. For the CDR3, the DNA is TGTGCCAGCAGCTTGGGGGGGCCCTTCGAGCAGTACGTC. The V call is TRBV7-2, the J call TRBJ2-7, with D possibly matching TRBD2 (7 bases). Per the germline V gene, CDR1 is SGHTA and CDR2 is FQGNSA. The CDR3 contains 13 residues. The V end lost 3 bases, the J end lost 6 bases, and 12 bases lay between the germline ends.

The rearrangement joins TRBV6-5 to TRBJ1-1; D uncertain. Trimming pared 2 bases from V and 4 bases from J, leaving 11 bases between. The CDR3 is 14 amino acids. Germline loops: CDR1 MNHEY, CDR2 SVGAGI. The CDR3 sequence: CASSYVGPGTEAFF. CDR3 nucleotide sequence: TGTGCCAGCAGTTACGTGGGCCCCGGCACTGAAGCTTTCTTT.

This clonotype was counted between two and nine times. The chain's CDR3 is CASSQVSPRGKNIQYF. CDR3 sequence (DNA): TGTGCCAGCAGCCAGGTTTCCCCAAGGGGCAAAAACATTCAGTACTTC. V is TRBV4-2 and J is TRBJ2-4; TRBD1 is a possible D gene (5 bases). The CDR3 length is 16 residues. V lost 3 bases to trimming and J lost 3 bases, with 15 bases between them. Germline lookup yields CDR1 LGHNA and CDR2 YNFKEQ.

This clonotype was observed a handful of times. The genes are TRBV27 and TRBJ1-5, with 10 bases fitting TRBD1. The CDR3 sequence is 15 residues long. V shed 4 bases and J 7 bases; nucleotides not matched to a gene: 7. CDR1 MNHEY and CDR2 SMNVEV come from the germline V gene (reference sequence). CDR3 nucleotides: TGTGCCAGCAGTTCAGGACAGGGGGGGAGACAGCCCCAGCATTTT. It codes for CASSSGQGGRQPQHF.

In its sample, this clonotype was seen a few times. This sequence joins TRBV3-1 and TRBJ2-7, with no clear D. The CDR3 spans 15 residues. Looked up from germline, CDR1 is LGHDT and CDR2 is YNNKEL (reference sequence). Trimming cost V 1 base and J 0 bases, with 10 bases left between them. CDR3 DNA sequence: TGTGCCAGCAGCCAAGGTGTCACCAGCTCCTACGAGCAGTACTTC. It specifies CASSQGVTSSYEQYF.

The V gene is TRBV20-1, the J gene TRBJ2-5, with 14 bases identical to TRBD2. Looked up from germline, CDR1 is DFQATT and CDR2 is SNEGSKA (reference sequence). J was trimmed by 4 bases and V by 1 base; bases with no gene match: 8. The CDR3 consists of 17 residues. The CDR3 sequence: CSARGTSGGTPRETQYF. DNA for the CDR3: TGCAGTGCTAGAGGGACTAGCGGGGGGACGCCACGAGAGACCCAGTACTTC.

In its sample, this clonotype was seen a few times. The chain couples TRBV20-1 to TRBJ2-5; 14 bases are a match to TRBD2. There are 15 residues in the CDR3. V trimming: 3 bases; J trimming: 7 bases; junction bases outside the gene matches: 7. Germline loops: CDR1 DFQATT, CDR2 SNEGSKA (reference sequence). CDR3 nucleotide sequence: TGCAGTGCTAGGGAGACTAGCGGGGGGGTAGGGACCCAGTACTTC. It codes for CSARETSGGVGTQYF.

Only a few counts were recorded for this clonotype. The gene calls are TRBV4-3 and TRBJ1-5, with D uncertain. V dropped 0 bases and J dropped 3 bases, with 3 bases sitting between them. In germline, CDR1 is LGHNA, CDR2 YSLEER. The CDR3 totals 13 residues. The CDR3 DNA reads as TGCGCCAGCAGCCAAGATGCCAATCAGCCCCAGCATTTT. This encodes CASSQDANQPQHF.

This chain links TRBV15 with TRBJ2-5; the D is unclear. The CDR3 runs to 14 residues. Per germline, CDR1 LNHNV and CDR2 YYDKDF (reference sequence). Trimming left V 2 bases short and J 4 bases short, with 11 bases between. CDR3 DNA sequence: TGTGCCACCAGCAGACGGTCCGCTGTAGAGACCCAGTACTTC. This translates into CATSRRSAVETQYF.

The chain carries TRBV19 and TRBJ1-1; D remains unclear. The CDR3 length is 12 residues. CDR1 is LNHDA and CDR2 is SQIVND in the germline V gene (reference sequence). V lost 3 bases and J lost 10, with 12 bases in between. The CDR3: CASSMEGKGAFF. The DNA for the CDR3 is TGTGCCAGTAGTATGGAGGGAAAGGGAGCTTTCTTT.

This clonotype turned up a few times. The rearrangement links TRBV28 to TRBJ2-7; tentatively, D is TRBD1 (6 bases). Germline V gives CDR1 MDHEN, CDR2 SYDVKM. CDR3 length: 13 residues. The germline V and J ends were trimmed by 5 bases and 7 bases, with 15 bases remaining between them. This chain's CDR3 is CASSPTGPQEQYF. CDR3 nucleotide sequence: TGTGCCAGCAGTCCGACAGGCCCCCAAGAGCAGTACTTC.

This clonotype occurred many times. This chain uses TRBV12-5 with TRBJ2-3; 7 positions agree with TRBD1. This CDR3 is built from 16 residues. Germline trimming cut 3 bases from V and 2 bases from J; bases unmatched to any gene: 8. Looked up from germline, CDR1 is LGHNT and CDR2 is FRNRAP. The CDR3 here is CASGFPTGSYTDTQYF. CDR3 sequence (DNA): TGTGCTAGTGGTTTCCCGACAGGGAGCTACACAGATACGCAGTATTTT. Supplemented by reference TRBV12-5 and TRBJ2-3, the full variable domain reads DARVTQTPRHKVTEMGQEVTMRCQPILGHNTVFWYRQTMMQGLELLAYFRNRAPLDDSGMPKDRFSAEMPDATLATLKIQPSEPRDSAVYFCASGFPTGSYTDTQYFGPGTRLTVL.

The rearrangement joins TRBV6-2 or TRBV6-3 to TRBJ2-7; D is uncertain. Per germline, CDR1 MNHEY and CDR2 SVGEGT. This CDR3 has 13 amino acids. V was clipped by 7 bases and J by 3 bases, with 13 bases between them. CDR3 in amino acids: CASTLDGYYEQYF. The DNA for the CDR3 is TGTGCCAGCACCCTCGACGGATACTACGAGCAGTACTTC.